These T cell receptor beta chains were read from a single sample in a study of glioma-infiltrating T cells. Each CDR3 protein gets one entry after TCRdb re-called the multiplex PCR reads with MiXCR. The sample holds 95,000 to 150,000 distinct CDR3 sequences, approximately 25% seen once. The sample was glioma tissue, nonneoplastic brain tissue, or PBMCs (not recorded which). Every receptor here comes from a human donor with low-grade glioma or glioblastoma, undergoing nonglioma brain surgery, or in good health (not recorded which). Each CDR3 is given with its conserved first and last residue.

v_call cdr3_aa
TRBV3-1 CASSPTSGSGAETQYF
TRBV19 CASSIGSGANVLTF
TRBV19 CVSRYSAADSNQPQHF
TRBV28 CASSFINSPLHF
TRBV2 CVSTHDRGDQPQHF
TRBV10-3 CAISESIGDTQYF
TRBV20-1 CSTVSYNEQFF
TRBV29-1 CSVGTPIPAYF
TRBV27 CASSLRQASQETQYF
TRBV10-3 CATRWSELPNEQFF
TRBV7-2 CASSLDGQGHNEQFF
TRBV5-1 CASSFLTGRGNEQFF
TRBV18 CASSPSYRGSYEQYF
TRBV6-2/TRBV6-3 CASTKMRGSGGEQFF
TRBV4-1 CASSQAPVRKVSPLHF
TRBV28 CASSLGELTDTQYF
TRBV3-1 CASSPWTGEGNTIYF
TRBV4-2 CASSQDRLAAPEQFF
TRBV4-1 CASSLGTGSGADTQYF
TRBV28 CASSLVPGAQETQYF
TRBV5-1 CASSATSYEQYF
TRBV29-1 CSVSSQANTGELFF
TRBV6-1 CASSRPGYEQYF
TRBV12-3/TRBV12-4 CASNQFRTGQGGELFF
TRBV29-1 CSATGLAVYNEQFF
TRBV20-1 CSARPPWGPNTEAFF
TRBV7-2 CASSLNPGYNEQFF
TRBV12-3/TRBV12-4 CASRLAGAYEQYF
TRBV29-1 CSVEGSPSSNEQYF
TRBV20-1 CSARTSQGIDEQFF
TRBV27 CASSLQQEGDTEAFF
TRBV20-1 CSARDGGSDFYTEQFF
TRBV30 CAWNDRGNTIYF
TRBV7-9 CASSLMGDSTDTQYF
TRBV20-1 CSAPEVENKFF
TRBV18 CASSPSTSYEQYF
TRBV28 CASTPFRDRQGNQAQHF
TRBV5-1 CASSVASGYTDTQYF
TRBV29-1 CSVRGQSKETQYF
TRBV3-1 CASSQDGSRRARLFNEQFF
TRBV29-1 CSVEVMLAKNIQYF
TRBV7-9 CASSSPAWGTSGGLVYEQYF
TRBV19 CASSVGQRNQPQHF
TRBV20-1 CSARRDRVHGANVLTF
TRBV4-3 CASSLGQGTTDTQYF
TRBV4-3 CASSPTSAYNEQFF
TRBV19 CASSRTEETQYF
TRBV19 CASSPRDSSSYEQYF
TRBV4-1 CASSLRKFGSPTDTQYF
TRBV7-9 CASSLGLNTDTQYF
TRBV10-3 CAIRGQGGHEQYF
TRBV10-3 CDVKPGQGGTEQYF
TRBV28 CASSLPDISNQPQHF